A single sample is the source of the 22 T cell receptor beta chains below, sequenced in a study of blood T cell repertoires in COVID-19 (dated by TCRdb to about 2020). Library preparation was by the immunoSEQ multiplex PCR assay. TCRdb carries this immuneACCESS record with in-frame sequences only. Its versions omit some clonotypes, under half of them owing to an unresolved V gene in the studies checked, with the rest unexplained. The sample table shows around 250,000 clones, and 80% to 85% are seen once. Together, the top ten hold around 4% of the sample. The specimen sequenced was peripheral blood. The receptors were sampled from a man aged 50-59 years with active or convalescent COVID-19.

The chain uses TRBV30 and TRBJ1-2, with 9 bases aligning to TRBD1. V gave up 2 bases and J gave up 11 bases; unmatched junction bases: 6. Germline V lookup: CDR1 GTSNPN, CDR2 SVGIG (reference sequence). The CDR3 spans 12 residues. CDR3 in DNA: TGTGCCTGGAGTCCCATGACAGGGGGGTACACCTTC. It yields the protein CAWSPMTGGYTF. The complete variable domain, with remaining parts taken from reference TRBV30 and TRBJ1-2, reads SQTIHQWPATLVQPVGSPLSLECTVEGTSNPNLYWYRQAAGRGLQLLFYSVGIGQISSEVPQNLSASRPQDRQFILSSKKLLLSDSGFYLCAWSPMTGGYTFGSGTRLTVV.

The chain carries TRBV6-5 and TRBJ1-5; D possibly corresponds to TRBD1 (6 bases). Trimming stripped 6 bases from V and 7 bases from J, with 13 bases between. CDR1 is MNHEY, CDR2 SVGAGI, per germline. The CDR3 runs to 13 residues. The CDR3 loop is CASSRGGGQPQHF. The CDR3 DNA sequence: TGTGCCAGCAGCAGAGGGGGGGGGCAGCCCCAGCATTTT.

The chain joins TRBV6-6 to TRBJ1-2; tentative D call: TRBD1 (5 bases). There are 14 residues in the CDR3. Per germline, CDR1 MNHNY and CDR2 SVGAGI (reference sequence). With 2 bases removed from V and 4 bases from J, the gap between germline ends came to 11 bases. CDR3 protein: CASSYPQDGYGYTF. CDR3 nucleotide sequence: TGTGCCAGCAGTTACCCACAGGACGGCTATGGCTACACCTTC.

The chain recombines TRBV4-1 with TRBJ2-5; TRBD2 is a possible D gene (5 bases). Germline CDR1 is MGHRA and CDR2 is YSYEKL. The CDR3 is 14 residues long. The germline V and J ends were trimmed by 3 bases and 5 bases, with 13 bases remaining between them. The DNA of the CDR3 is TGCGCCAGCAGCCACCCGGCCCGCGGGGAGACCCAGTACTTC. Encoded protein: CASSHPARGETQYF.

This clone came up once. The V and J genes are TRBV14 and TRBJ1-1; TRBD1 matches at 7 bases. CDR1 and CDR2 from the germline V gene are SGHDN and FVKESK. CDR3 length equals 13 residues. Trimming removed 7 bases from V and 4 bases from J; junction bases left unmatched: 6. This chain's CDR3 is CASTQGGITEAFF. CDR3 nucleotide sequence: TGTGCCAGCACCCAGGGGGGGATCACTGAAGCTTTCTTT.

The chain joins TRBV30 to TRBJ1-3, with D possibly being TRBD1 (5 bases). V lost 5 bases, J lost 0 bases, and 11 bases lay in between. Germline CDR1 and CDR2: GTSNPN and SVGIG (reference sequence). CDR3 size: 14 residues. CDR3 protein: CAWGDDSSGNTIYF. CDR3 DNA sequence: TGTGCCTGGGGAGATGACAGCTCTGGAAACACCATATATTTT.

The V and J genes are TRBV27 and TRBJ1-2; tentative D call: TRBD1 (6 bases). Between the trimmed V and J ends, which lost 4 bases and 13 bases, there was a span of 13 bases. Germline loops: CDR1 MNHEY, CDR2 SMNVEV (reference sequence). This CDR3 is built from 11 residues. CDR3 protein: CASSSPGVFTF. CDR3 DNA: TGTGCCAGCAGTTCTCCAGGGGTATTCACCTTC.

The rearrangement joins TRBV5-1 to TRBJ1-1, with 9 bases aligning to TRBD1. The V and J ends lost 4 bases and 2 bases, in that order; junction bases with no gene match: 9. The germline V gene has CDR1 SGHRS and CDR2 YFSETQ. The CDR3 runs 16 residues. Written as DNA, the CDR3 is TGCGCCAGCAGCCTGGAACAGGGGGCCCTCAACACTGAAGCTTTCTTT. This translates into CASSLEQGALNTEAFF.

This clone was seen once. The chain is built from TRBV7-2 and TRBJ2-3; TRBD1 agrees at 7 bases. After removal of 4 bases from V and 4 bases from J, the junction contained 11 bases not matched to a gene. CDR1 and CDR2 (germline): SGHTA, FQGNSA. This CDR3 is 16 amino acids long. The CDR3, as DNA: TGTGCCAGCAGCTCGACGTCCACTACAGGGGCAGATACGCAGTATTTT. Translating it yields CASSSTSTTGADTQYF.

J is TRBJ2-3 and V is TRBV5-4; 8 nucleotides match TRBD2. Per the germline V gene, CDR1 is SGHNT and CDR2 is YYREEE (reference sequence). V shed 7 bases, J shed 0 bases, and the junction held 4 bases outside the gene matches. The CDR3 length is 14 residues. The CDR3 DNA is TGTGCCAGCCAGCGGGAGATTAGCACAGATACGCAGTATTTT. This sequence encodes CASQREISTDTQYF.

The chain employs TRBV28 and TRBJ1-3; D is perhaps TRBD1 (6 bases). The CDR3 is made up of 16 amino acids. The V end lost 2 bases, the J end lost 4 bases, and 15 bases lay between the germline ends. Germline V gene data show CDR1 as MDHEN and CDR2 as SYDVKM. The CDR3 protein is CASSLGQLFGGNTIYF. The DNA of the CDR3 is TGTGCCAGCAGTTTAGGACAGCTCTTCGGGGGAAACACCATATATTTT.

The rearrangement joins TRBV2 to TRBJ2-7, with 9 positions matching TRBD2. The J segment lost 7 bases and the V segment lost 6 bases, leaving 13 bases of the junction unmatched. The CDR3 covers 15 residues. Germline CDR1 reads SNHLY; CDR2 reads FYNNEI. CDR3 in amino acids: CASRKDAGGPWEQYF. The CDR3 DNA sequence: TGTGCCAGCAGAAAGGATGCGGGGGGGCCTTGGGAGCAGTACTTC.

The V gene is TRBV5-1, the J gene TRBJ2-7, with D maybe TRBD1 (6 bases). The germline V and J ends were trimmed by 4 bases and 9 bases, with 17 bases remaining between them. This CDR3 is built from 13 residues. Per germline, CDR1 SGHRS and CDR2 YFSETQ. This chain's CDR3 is CASSPGQTNGQYF. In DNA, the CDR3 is TGCGCCAGCAGCCCAGGACAGACTAACGGGCAGTACTTC.

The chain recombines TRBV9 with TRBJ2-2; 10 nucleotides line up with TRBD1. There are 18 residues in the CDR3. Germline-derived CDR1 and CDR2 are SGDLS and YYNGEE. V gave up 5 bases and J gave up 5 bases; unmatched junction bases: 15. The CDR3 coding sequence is TGTGCCAGCAGAGGGGCCAGGGACAGGGGTGGTAGTACCGGGGAGCTGTTTTTT. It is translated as CASRGARDRGGSTGELFF.

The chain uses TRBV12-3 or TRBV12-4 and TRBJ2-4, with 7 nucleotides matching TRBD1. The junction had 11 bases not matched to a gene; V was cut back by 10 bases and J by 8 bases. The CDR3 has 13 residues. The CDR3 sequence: CATKLTGIDIQYF. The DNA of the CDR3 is TGTGCCACCAAACTGACAGGGATTGACATTCAGTACTTC.

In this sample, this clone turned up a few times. The CDR3 region is CASSAGLTNTGELFF. The DNA of the CDR3 is TGTGCCAGCAGTGCGGGACTAACGAACACCGGGGAGCTGTTTTTT. The chain couples TRBV25-1 to TRBJ2-2, with 7 bases fitting TRBD2. Germline lookup yields CDR1 MGHDK and CDR2 SYGVNS. Losses at the gene ends were 4 bases for V and 0 bases for J; bases not matched to a gene: 2. This CDR3 is built from 15 residues. The variable domain in full, with the rest retrieved from reference TRBV25-1 and TRBJ2-2, is EADIYQTPRYLVIGTGKKITLECSQTMGHDKMYWYQQDPGMELHLIHYSYGVNSTEKGDLSSESTVSRIRTEHFPLTLESARPSHTSQYLCASSAGLTNTGELFFGEGSRLTVL.

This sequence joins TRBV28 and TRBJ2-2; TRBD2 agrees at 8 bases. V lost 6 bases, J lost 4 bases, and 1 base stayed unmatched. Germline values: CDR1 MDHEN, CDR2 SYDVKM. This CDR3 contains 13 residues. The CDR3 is CASRSGGTGELFF. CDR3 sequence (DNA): TGTGCCAGCAGGAGCGGGGGCACCGGGGAGCTGTTTTTT.

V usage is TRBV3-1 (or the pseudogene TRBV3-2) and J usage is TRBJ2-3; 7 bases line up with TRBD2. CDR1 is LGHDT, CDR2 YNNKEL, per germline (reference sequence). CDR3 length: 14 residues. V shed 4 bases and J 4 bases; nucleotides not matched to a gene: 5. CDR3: CASSRWTRADTQYF. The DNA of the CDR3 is TGTGCCAGCAGCCGATGGACTAGAGCAGATACGCAGTATTTT.

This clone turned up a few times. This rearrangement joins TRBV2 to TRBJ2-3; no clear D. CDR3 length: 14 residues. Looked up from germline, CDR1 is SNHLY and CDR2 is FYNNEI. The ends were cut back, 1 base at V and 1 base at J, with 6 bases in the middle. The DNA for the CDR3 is TGTGCCAGCAGTGAAGACGGTGGCACAGATACGCAGTATTTT. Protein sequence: CASSEDGGTDTQYF.

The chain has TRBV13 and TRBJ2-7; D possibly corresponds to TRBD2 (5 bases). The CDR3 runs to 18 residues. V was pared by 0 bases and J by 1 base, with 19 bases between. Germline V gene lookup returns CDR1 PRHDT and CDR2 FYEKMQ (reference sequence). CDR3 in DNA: TGTGCCAGCAGCTTAGGCTCAAAAATTGGAAGAGGGTCCTACGAGCAGTACTTC. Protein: CASSLGSKIGRGSYEQYF.

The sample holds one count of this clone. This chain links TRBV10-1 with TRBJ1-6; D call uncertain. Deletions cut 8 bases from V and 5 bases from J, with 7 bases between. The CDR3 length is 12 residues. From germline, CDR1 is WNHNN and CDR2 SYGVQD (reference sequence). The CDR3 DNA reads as TGCGCCAGCCCAGGAAATAATTCACCCCTCCACTTT. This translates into CASPGNNSPLHF.

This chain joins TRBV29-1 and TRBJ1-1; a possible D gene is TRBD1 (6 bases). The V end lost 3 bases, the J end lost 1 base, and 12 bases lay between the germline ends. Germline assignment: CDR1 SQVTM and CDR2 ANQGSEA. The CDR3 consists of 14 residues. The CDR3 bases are TGCAGCGTTGAGAAGGGGGTAAGGAACACTGAAGCTTTCTTT. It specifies CSVEKGVRNTEAFF.